The rows below give T cell receptor beta chains drawn from one sample of a study of T cell repertoires in cytomegalovirus infection. TCRdb redid the calling of the reads with MiXCR, one entry per CDR3 protein. Found here are 57,000 or so distinct CDR3 sequences, 33% of them singletons; the top ten hold about 73%. No antigen has been assigned to these receptors. The sequenced material came from PBMCs, sequenced either directly or after in vitro stimulation (not recorded which). These receptor sequences come from a human donor in good health (CMV status not recorded). Some clones in this sample may be carry-over from other donors' samples. The CDR3 runs from the conserved cysteine through the conserved F or W. D genes are given only for firm matches. Only part of the rows carry a size: once, few, many, or a class if the clone is expanded.

J gene,clone size,V gene,D gene,CDR3 protein,CDR3 DNA
TRBJ1-5,.,TRBV28,.,CASSFGDYSNQPQHF,TGTGCCAGCAGTTTTGGTGATTATAGCAATCAGCCCCAGCATTTT
TRBJ1-2,.,TRBV6-5,TRBD1,CASSRTGDRGYTF,TGTGCCAGCAGCCGCACAGGGGACCGTGGCTACACCTTC
TRBJ1-4,.,TRBV5-1,TRBD1,CASSLGQGNEKLFF,TGCGCCAGCAGCTTGGGACAGGGTAATGAAAAACTGTTTTTT
TRBJ1-2,many,TRBV19,.,CASSKRQSYGYTF,TGTGCCAGTAGTAAGCGCCAGTCCTATGGCTACACCTTC
TRBJ2-5,.,TRBV18,.,CASSPTEETQYF,TGTGCCAGCTCACCAACCGAAGAGACCCAGTACTTC
TRBJ2-1,.,TRBV11-3,.,CASSLEGGNEQFF,TGTGCCAGCAGCTTAGAAGGGGGCAATGAGCAGTTCTTC
TRBJ2-7,.,TRBV13,TRBD2,CASSFPGTIYEQYF,TGTGCCAGCAGCTTCCCCGGGACTATCTACGAGCAGTACTTC
TRBJ2-1,.,TRBV7-9,.,CASSLIRAPHRYNEQFF,TGTGCCAGCAGCCTAATTCGCGCCCCCCACCGATACAATGAGCAGTTCTTC
TRBJ2-5,.,TRBV19,TRBD1,CASSKVWDRGQETQYF,TGTGCCAGTAGTAAGGTCTGGGACAGGGGTCAAGAGACCCAGTACTTC
TRBJ2-7,few,TRBV11-3,.,CASSLRPNYEQYF,TGTGCCAGCAGCCTTAGACCAAACTACGAGCAGTACTTC
TRBJ2-3,.,TRBV2,.,CASSVRGPTSTDTQYF,TGTGCCAGCAGTGTCCGGGGACCGACCAGCACAGATACGCAGTATTTT
TRBJ2-1,.,TRBV27,.,CASSPGHPYNNEQFF,TGTGCCAGCAGTCCAGGACACCCGTATAACAATGAGCAGTTCTTC
TRBJ1-6,.,TRBV20-1,.,CSARDGDSPLHF,TGCAGTGCTAGAGATGGGGATTCACCCCTCCACTTT
TRBJ1-2,few,TRBV20-1,.,CSAEDSPGGYTF,TGCAGTGCTGAGGACAGCCCGGGGGGCTACACCTTC
TRBJ1-2,.,TRBV20-1,.,CSAKKGNYGYTF,TGCAGTGCTAAAAAGGGGAACTATGGCTACACCTTC